The 21 T cell receptor beta chains reported below all come from one sample, sequenced in a study of cytomegalovirus exposure and HLA in healthy donors. The PCR contained 60 Vbeta and 13 Jbeta primers. Libraries were prepared by immunoSEQ multiplex PCR; TCRdb keeps only in-frame clonotypes and omits some of them. The data show 30,000 to 45,000 clones, with roughly 80% seen just once and around a tenth held by the top ten. The specimen sequenced was PBMCs. The receptors come from a middle-aged woman in good health and CMV-seronegative.

J is TRBJ1-3 and V is TRBV28; D is unresolved. The ends were cut back, 6 bases at V and 0 bases at J, with 9 bases in the middle. CDR3 length: 14 residues. Germline assignment: CDR1 MDHEN and CDR2 SYDVKM. CDR3 amino acids: CASSQTISGNTIYF. CDR3 sequence (DNA): TGTGCCAGCAGCCAAACAATCTCTGGAAACACCATATATTTT.

The chain is built from TRBV5-1 and TRBJ2-2; TRBD1 matches at 7 bases. Germline trimming cut 3 bases from V and 2 bases from J; bases unmatched to any gene: 4. The CDR3 is 15 residues long. The germline gives CDR1 SGHRS, CDR2 YFSETQ. This CDR3 reads CASSSTGSNTGELFF. The CDR3 DNA reads as TGCGCCAGCAGCTCGACAGGGTCCAACACCGGGGAGCTGTTTTTT.

This clone was detected a few times. The chain is built from TRBV5-6 and TRBJ2-3; 7 bases are shared with TRBD1. The CDR3 runs 14 residues. The germline V gene encodes CDR1 SGHDT and CDR2 YYEEEE. Unmatched junction bases numbered 9, after V lost 4 bases and J lost 7 bases. The CDR3 DNA reads TGTGCCAGCAGCACAGGGGTTAAACGGAATACGCAGTATTTT. It translates to CASSTGVKRNTQYF.

CDR3 coding DNA: TGTGCCAGCAGCCAAGAGTCCAACAGGGCGCGCACTGAAGCTTTCTTT. This codes for CASSQESNRARTEAFF. This chain uses TRBV4-2 with TRBJ1-1, with D maybe TRBD1 (6 bases). The V and J ends lost 0 bases and 4 bases respectively, with 15 bases between them. This CDR3 comprises 16 residues. The germline V gene has CDR1 LGHNA and CDR2 YNFKEQ.

The chain has TRBV10-3 and TRBJ2-5; 7 bases align to TRBD2. CDR1 ENHRY and CDR2 SYGVKD come from the germline V gene. This CDR3 comprises 12 residues. Trimming cost V 10 bases and J 0 bases; bases outside gene matches: 2. CDR3 DNA sequence: TGTGCCACCCGGGGGGACCAAGAGACCCAGTACTTC. Translation gives CATRGDQETQYF.

The chain couples TRBV7-2 to TRBJ1-3, with 7 bases that match TRBD1. V was pared by 6 bases and J by 2 bases, with 10 bases of the junction left unmatched. The germline gives CDR1 SGHTA, CDR2 FQGNSA. This CDR3 contains 16 residues. The CDR3 is CASSPNRGGTGNTIYF. Written as DNA, the CDR3 is TGTGCCAGCAGTCCGAACAGGGGAGGAACTGGAAACACCATATATTTT.

The chain recombines TRBV7-2 with TRBJ1-6, with D possibly TRBD1 on 6 matching bases. The CDR3 has 15 residues. Looked up from germline, CDR1 is SGHTA and CDR2 is FQGNSA. Between the trimmed V and J ends, which lost 7 bases and 7 bases, there was a span of 17 bases. The CDR3 sequence is CASTPGGGENSPLHF. CDR3 nucleotide sequence: TGTGCCAGCACCCCGGGGGGGGGCGAGAATTCACCCCTCCACTTT.

The chain combines TRBV6-1 with TRBJ2-7, with 8 bases aligning to TRBD2. J was trimmed by 1 base and V by 1 base; bases with no gene match: 9. CDR1 and CDR2 (germline): MNHNS, SASEGT. CDR3 length: 17 residues. In nucleotides, the CDR3 is TGTGCCAGCAGTGAAGAACGGCGGGGGGACTATTCCTACGAGCAGTACGTC. Protein sequence: CASSEERRGDYSYEQYV.

The rearrangement joins TRBV2 to TRBJ1-1; TRBD1 is a possible D gene (5 bases). The germline V gene has CDR1 SNHLY and CDR2 FYNNEI. V was clipped by 4 bases and J by 3 bases, with 15 bases between them. The CDR3 is 15 residues long. CDR3 bases: TGTGCCAGCAGTGCTCGACAGCTTGGGGACACTGAAGCTTTCTTT. Amino acid sequence: CASSARQLGDTEAFF. Filled out from reference TRBV2 and TRBJ1-1, the complete variable domain reads EPEVTQTPSHQVTQMGQEVILRCVPISNHLYFYWYRQILGQKVEFLVSFYNNEISEKSEIFDDQFSVERPDGSNFTLKIRSTKLEDSAMYFCASSARQLGDTEAFFGQGTRLTVV.

The rearrangement links TRBV7-2 to TRBJ1-4; D is unclear. Trimming removed 3 bases at V and 7 bases at J, with 9 bases between. The germline V gene encodes CDR1 SGHTA and CDR2 FQGNSA. CDR3 length equals 13 residues. CDR3 bases: TGTGCCAGCAGCTTTGCCGCTAGTGAAAAACTGTTTTTT. As protein: CASSFAASEKLFF.

This clone is a singleton in its sample. The CDR3 nucleotides are TGCGCCAGCAGCCATCCAGGCTCAGAGGCCAACGTCCTGACTTTC. Translated: CASSHPGSEANVLTF. V usage is TRBV4-1 and J usage is TRBJ2-6, with no clear D. The CDR3 is made up of 15 amino acids. Looked up from germline, CDR1 is MGHRA and CDR2 is YSYEKL. The germline V and J ends were trimmed by 3 bases and 6 bases, with 12 bases remaining between them.

The J gene is TRBJ1-2, the V gene TRBV28, with 7 bases aligning to TRBD1. This CDR3 is 13 amino acids long. With V trimmed by 6 bases and J by 10 bases, 11 bases remained unmatched. Germline CDR1 reads MDHEN; CDR2 reads SYDVKM. The CDR3 is CASSNSGGIDYTF. The CDR3 DNA sequence: TGTGCCAGCAGCAATTCAGGGGGTATCGACTACACCTTC.

This clone appeared a few times. The rearrangement joins TRBV7-6 to TRBJ1-2; no definite D call. Trimming pared 5 bases from V and 5 bases from J, leaving 9 bases between. Germline CDR1 and CDR2: SGHVS and FNYEAQ. This CDR3 is built from 12 residues. The CDR3 DNA sequence: TGTGCCAGCAGCCCAGCAGGATATGGCTACACCTTC. It specifies CASSPAGYGYTF.

The chain employs TRBV7-2 and TRBJ2-1; TRBD1 is a possible D gene (6 bases). Germline V gives CDR1 SGHTA, CDR2 FQGNSA. Deletions cut 1 base from V and 12 bases from J, with 16 bases between. The CDR3 extends over 14 amino acids. The CDR3 DNA is TGTGCCAGCAGCTTAGTCCCAGGGGCCTCTGTGCAGTTCTTC. It yields the protein CASSLVPGASVQFF. The full variable domain, its missing parts supplied by reference TRBV7-2 and TRBJ2-1, is GAGVSQSPSNKVTEKGKDVELRCDPISGHTALYWYRQSLGQGLEFLIYFQGNSAPDKSGLPSDRFSAERTGGSVSTLTIQRTQQEDSAVYLCASSLVPGASVQFFGPGTRLTVL.

This chain connects TRBV16 to TRBJ2-3; 10 bases fit TRBD2. With V trimmed by 4 bases and J by 2 bases, 6 bases remained unmatched. The CDR3 extends over 16 amino acids. From germline, CDR1 is KGHSY and CDR2 FQNENV. The CDR3 DNA sequence: TGTGCCAGCAGCCGTCGAGCGGGGGGGGACACAGATACGCAGTATTTT. Translated: CASSRRAGGDTDTQYF.

The CDR3 loop reads CASSLTNQPQHF. CDR3 coding DNA: TGTGCCAGCAGCCTAACTAATCAGCCCCAGCATTTT. This chain uses TRBV2 with TRBJ1-5; D uncertain. This CDR3 is 12 amino acids long. V was pared by 6 bases and J by 4 bases, with 7 bases between. Per germline, CDR1 SNHLY and CDR2 FYNNEI.

The chain carries TRBV11-2 and TRBJ1-2; no clear D. The CDR3 length is 13 residues. CDR1 and CDR2 from the germline V gene are SGHAT and FQNNGV. The V end was cut by 4 bases, the J end by 7 bases, with 13 bases between. The CDR3 sequence is CASSSHGEGGYTF. In nucleotides, the CDR3 is TGTGCCAGCAGCTCCCACGGGGAGGGTGGCTACACCTTC. Full variable domain (rest looked up from reference TRBV11-2 and TRBJ1-2): EAGVAQSPRYKIIEKRQSVAFWCNPISGHATLYWYQQILGQGPKLLIQFQNNGVVDDSQLPKDRFSAERLKGVDSTLKIQPAKLEDSAVYLCASSSHGEGGYTFGSGTRLTVV.

The rearrangement links TRBV2 to TRBJ1-4, with TRBD1 as a possible D gene (6 bases). This CDR3 is 16 amino acids long. Germline lookup yields CDR1 SNHLY and CDR2 FYNNEI. Trimming left V 4 bases short and J 0 bases short, with 12 bases between. For the CDR3, the DNA is TGTGCCAGCAGTGTTGTTGGACAGACAACTAATGAAAAACTGTTTTTT. It specifies CASSVVGQTTNEKLFF. The variable domain in full, with the rest retrieved from reference TRBV2 and TRBJ1-4, is EPEVTQTPSHQVTQMGQEVILRCVPISNHLYFYWYRQILGQKVEFLVSFYNNEISEKSEIFDDQFSVERPDGSNFTLKIRSTKLEDSAMYFCASSVVGQTTNEKLFFGSGTQLSVL.

This clone was seen only a few times. This chain uses TRBV6-6 with TRBJ2-3; unclear D gene. The CDR3 has 14 amino acids. Trimming removed 7 bases from V and 4 bases from J, with 15 bases in between. Germline values: CDR1 MNHNY, CDR2 SVGAGI (reference sequence). CDR3 in DNA: TGTGCCAGCATCCCTCAGGTTCTCTCAGATACGCAGTATTTT. This codes for CASIPQVLSDTQYF.

Notes on this clone: Different DNA sequences within this sample yield the same CDR3. This chain joins TRBV2 and TRBJ1-6; TRBD1 agrees at 8 bases. Unmatched junction bases numbered 7, after V lost 7 bases and J lost 14 bases. Germline V gene lookup returns CDR1 SNHLY and CDR2 FYNNEI. The CDR3 is made up of 12 amino acids. The CDR3 loop is CASTTGTGTLHF. The CDR3 region has the DNA TGTGCCAGCACCACCGGGACAGGCACCCTCCACTTT.

V usage is TRBV5-6 and J usage is TRBJ2-1; TRBD1 aligns across 7 bases. Germline CDR1 SGHDT, CDR2 YYEEEE. V was clipped by 5 bases and J by 5 bases; unmatched bases: 7. The CDR3 totals 14 residues. The CDR3 coding sequence is TGTGCCAGCAGGGGTACAGGGGACCACAATGAGCAGTTCTTC. This translates into CASRGTGDHNEQFF.